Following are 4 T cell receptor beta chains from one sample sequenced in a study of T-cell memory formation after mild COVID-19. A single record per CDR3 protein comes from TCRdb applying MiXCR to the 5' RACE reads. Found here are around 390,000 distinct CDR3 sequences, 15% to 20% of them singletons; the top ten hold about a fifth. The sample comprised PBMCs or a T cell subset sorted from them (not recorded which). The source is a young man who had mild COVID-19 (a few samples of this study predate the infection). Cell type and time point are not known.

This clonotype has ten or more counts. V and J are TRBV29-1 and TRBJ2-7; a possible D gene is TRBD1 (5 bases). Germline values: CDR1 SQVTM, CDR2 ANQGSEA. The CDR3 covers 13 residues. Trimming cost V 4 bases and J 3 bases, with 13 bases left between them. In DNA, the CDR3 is TGCAGCGTTGCGCCAGGGATCAACTACGAGCAGTACTTC. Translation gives CSVAPGINYEQYF.

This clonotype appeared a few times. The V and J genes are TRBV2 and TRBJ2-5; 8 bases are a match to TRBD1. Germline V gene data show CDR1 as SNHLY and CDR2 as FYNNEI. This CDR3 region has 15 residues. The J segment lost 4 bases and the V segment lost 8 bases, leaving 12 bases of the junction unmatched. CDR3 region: CASQKTGEGVETQYF. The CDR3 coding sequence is TGTGCCAGCCAAAAGACAGGGGAAGGAGTAGAGACCCAGTACTTC. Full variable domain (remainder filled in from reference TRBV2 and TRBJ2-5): EPEVTQTPSHQVTQMGQEVILRCVPISNHLYFYWYRQILGQKVEFLVSFYNNEISEKSEIFDDQFSVERPDGSNFTLKIRSTKLEDSAMYFCASQKTGEGVETQYFGPGTRLLVL.

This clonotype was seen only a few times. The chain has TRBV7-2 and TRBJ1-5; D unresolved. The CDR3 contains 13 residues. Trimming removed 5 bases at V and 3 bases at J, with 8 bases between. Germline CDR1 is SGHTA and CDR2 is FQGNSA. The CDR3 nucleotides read TGTGCCAGCAGCCGGGAGTACAATCAGCCCCAGCATTTT. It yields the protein CASSREYNQPQHF. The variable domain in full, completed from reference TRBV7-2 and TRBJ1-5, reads GAGVSQSPSNKVTEKGKDVELRCDPISGHTALYWYRQSLGQGLEFLIYFQGNSAPDKSGLPSDRFSAERTGGSVSTLTIQRTQQEDSAVYLCASSREYNQPQHFGDGTRLSIL.

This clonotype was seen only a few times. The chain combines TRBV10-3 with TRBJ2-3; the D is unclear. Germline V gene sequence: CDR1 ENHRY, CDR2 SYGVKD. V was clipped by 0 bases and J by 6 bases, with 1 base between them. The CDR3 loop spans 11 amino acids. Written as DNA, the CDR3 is TGTGCCATCAGTGAGTCGGATACGCAGTATTTT. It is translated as CAISESDTQYF.